What follows are 27 T cell receptor beta chains derived from one specimen sequenced in a study of T cells expressing NK-cell markers. TCRdb processed the 5' RACE reads again and assigns one entry to each CDR3 protein, with no DNA. The sample's table shows around 550,000 distinct CDR3 sequences. The sample comprised blood T cells: a sorted CD56 or NKG2C T cell subset, CD4+ or CD8+ T cells, or bulk PBMC T cells (not recorded which). These receptors originate from a man aged 18 to 30 in good health.

The gene calls are TRBV12-3 or TRBV12-4 and TRBJ2-1. The CDR3 contains 12 residues. The CDR3 loop reads CASMGSDSEQFF.

This chain joins TRBV20-1 and TRBJ2-1; TCRdb's D call, TRBD1, is unchecked because there is no DNA. The CDR3 sequence is 15 residues long. From germline, CDR1 is DFQATT and CDR2 SNEGSKA (reference sequence). The CDR3 protein is CSANSLAWGPNEQFF.

The chain uses TRBV12-3 or TRBV12-4 and TRBJ2-7; TCRdb lists TRBD1, though no DNA is available to test this call. The CDR3 loop spans 16 amino acids. The CDR3 sequence: CASSPGAGQGTYEQYF.

The chain carries TRBV10-1 and TRBJ1-4; there is no DNA to check the TCRdb D call of TRBD1. CDR3 length equals 17 residues. CDR1 WNHNN and CDR2 SYGVQD come from the germline V gene (reference sequence). The CDR3 reads CASSESRGGTENEKLFF.

This chain links TRBV30 with TRBJ2-1; the TCRdb call, TRBD1, lacks DNA for checking. From germline, CDR1 is GTSNPN and CDR2 SVGIG (reference sequence). The CDR3 covers 16 residues. CDR3 sequence reads: CAWSRRGRPIYNEQFF.

The J gene is TRBJ2-3, the V gene TRBV28. Per the germline V gene, CDR1 is MDHEN and CDR2 is SYDVKM. The length of the CDR3 is 11 residues. The CDR3 sequence is CASREQNTQYF.

The rearrangement uses TRBV18 and TRBJ2-3; as DNA is missing, the TRBD1 call by TCRdb cannot be tested. Germline CDR1 and CDR2: KGHSH and LQKENI. This CDR3 has 14 amino acids. The CDR3 sequence: CASSEQGAADTQYF.

V gene TRBV5-1 combines with J gene TRBJ2-7; TCRdb proposes TRBD1, but this gene call is untestable without DNA. The germline gives CDR1 SGHRS, CDR2 YFSETQ. The CDR3 contains 13 residues. The CDR3 here is CASSSWETDEQYF.

V usage is TRBV23-1 and J usage is TRBJ1-5. TRBV23-1 is classed as an ORF, of uncertain function. CDR3 size: 16 residues. The CDR3 sequence is CASSQSIHELNQPQHF.

The genes are TRBV5-1 and TRBJ2-4; TCRdb reports TRBD1, a call that lacks DNA to check it against. Germline assignment: CDR1 SGHRS and CDR2 YFSETQ. This CDR3 region has 13 residues. The CDR3 loop is CASSLVPRDIQYF. Variable domain in full (rest from reference TRBV5-1 and TRBJ2-4): KAGVTQTPRYLIKTRGQQVTLSCSPISGHRSVSWYQQTPGQGLQFLFEYFSETQRNKGNFPGRFSGRQFSNSRSEMNVSTLELGDSALYLCASSLVPRDIQYFGAGTRLSVL.

This chain joins TRBV9 and TRBJ2-1; TCRdb designates TRBD2, a call that cannot be tested without DNA. The CDR3 is 19 amino acids. Looked up from germline, CDR1 is SGDLS and CDR2 is YYNGEE. The CDR3 sequence: CASSVRGTSGTVSYNEQFF.

CDR3 sequence: CASRSRELGTEAFF. The J gene is TRBJ1-1, the V gene TRBV14; TCRdb proposes TRBD1, but this gene call is untestable without DNA. This CDR3 comprises 14 residues. Looked up from germline, CDR1 is SGHDN and CDR2 is FVKESK.

The chain uses TRBV29-1 and TRBJ2-7. Germline lookup yields CDR1 SQVTM and CDR2 ANQGSEA. This CDR3 comprises 12 residues. The CDR3 loop reads CSAVDSPYEQYF.

The chain is built from TRBV24-1 and TRBJ2-7; TCRdb's D call, TRBD1, is unchecked because there is no DNA. This CDR3 is built from 14 residues. Germline V gene data show CDR1 as KGHDR and CDR2 as SFDVKD. The chain's CDR3 is CATSARGPLYEQYF.

The rearrangement links TRBV20-1 to TRBJ2-1; TCRdb reports TRBD2, a call that lacks DNA to check it against. Per the germline V gene, CDR1 is DFQATT and CDR2 is SNEGSKA (reference sequence). The CDR3 runs 14 residues. The CDR3 loop is CSARGWTSGNEQFF.

The chain employs TRBV4-2 and TRBJ2-7; TCRdb proposes TRBD2, but this gene call is untestable without DNA. The germline V gene has CDR1 LGHNA and CDR2 YNFKEQ. This CDR3 is built from 15 residues. The chain's CDR3 is CASSQDKASGYEQYF.

V is TRBV5-1 and J is TRBJ2-1; as DNA is missing, the TRBD2 call by TCRdb cannot be tested. Germline values: CDR1 SGHRS, CDR2 YFSETQ. The CDR3 runs 14 residues. The CDR3 spells CATKTSGFDNEQFF. Together with reference TRBV5-1 and TRBJ2-1, the CDR3 gives the full variable domain: KAGVTQTPRYLIKTRGQQVTLSCSPISGHRSVSWYQQTPGQGLQFLFEYFSETQRNKGNFPGRFSGRQFSNSRSEMNVSTLELGDSALYLCATKTSGFDNEQFFGPGTRLTVL.

This chain connects TRBV12-3 or TRBV12-4 to TRBJ1-2. CDR3 length: 11 amino acids. This CDR3 reads CASSSSFGYTF.

The V and J genes are TRBV29-1 and TRBJ2-1; the D call of TRBD1 rests on TCRdb alone, since no DNA is present to check it. CDR1 SQVTM and CDR2 ANQGSEA come from the germline V gene. This CDR3 region has 13 residues. The CDR3 reads CSVGGKSYNEQFF.

This chain links TRBV2 with TRBJ2-1; with no DNA, the TCRdb D assignment of TRBD2 cannot be verified. The CDR3 is 14 amino acids. Per germline, CDR1 SNHLY and CDR2 FYNNEI. CDR3 sequence: CASSDTSGPNEQFF.

V gene TRBV25-1 combines with J gene TRBJ2-2; there is no DNA to check the TCRdb D call of TRBD2. There are 16 residues in the CDR3. Germline lookup yields CDR1 MGHDK and CDR2 SYGVNS. The CDR3: CASSEWESGNTGELFF.

The chain has TRBV12-3 or TRBV12-4 and TRBJ2-1; with no DNA, the TCRdb D assignment of TRBD1 cannot be verified. There are 14 residues in the CDR3. CDR3 region: CASSFTGDYNEQFF.

The rearrangement links TRBV30 to TRBJ2-7; TCRdb selects TRBD1, and the lack of DNA leaves this call unchecked. Germline V lookup: CDR1 GTSNPN, CDR2 SVGIG (reference sequence). The CDR3 has 12 amino acids. CDR3 sequence: CAWGQGSHEQYF.

The chain has TRBV5-6 and TRBJ2-1; checking the TCRdb D call of TRBD2 is not possible without DNA. CDR3 length equals 14 residues. Germline CDR1 SGHDT, CDR2 YYEEEE. The CDR3 is CASSLAFSSREQFF. Based on the CDR3 plus reference TRBV5-6 and TRBJ2-1, the full variable domain is DAGVTQSPTHLIKTRGQQVTLRCSPKSGHDTVSWYQQALGQGPQFIFQYYEEEERQRGNFPDRFSGHQFPNYSSELNVNALLLGDSALYLCASSLAFSSREQFFGPGTRLTVL.

The V call is TRBV14, the J call TRBJ1-3; TCRdb returns TRBD1, unconfirmable since there is no DNA. The CDR3 covers 17 residues. From germline, CDR1 is SGHDN and CDR2 FVKESK. The CDR3 spells CASSQGRFRGSGNTIYF.

The rearrangement uses TRBV5-1 and TRBJ2-1; there is no DNA to check the TCRdb D call of TRBD1. The CDR3 runs 15 residues. The germline V gene has CDR1 SGHRS and CDR2 YFSETQ. This CDR3 is CASSPGQIVNNEQFF.

The rearrangement joins TRBV27 to TRBJ2-5; no DNA is available, so the TRBD2 call from TCRdb remains unchecked. The CDR3 sequence is 16 residues long. Per germline, CDR1 MNHEY and CDR2 SMNVEV (reference sequence). The CDR3 is CASSFFPAGAGETQYF.